This entry lists 30 T cell receptor beta chains sequenced from one sample in a study of CD4+ T cells in melanoma. Clones were sequenced by immunoSEQ multiplex PCR, and TCRdb holds only the in-frame ones, with some missing. Altogether roughly 6,600 clones are present, around 63% being singletons, with the ten largest covering around 30%. Sequenced material: cells from a culture (not recorded whether cultured in vitro). All receptors derive from a human donor with melanoma.

The chain couples TRBV18 to TRBJ2-1, with 8 bases that match TRBD1. Trimming removed 3 bases from V and 8 bases from J; junction bases left unmatched: 3. CDR3 length equals 13 residues. The V gene's germline CDR1 is KGHSH and CDR2 LQKENI. The CDR3 protein is CASSPGQGYEQFF. CDR3 coding DNA: TGTGCCAGCTCACCCGGACAGGGCTATGAGCAGTTCTTC.

The J gene is TRBJ1-1, the V gene TRBV7-9, with D unresolved. The germline gives CDR1 SEHNR, CDR2 FQNEAQ (reference sequence). V shed 10 bases and J shed 8 bases, with 17 bases lying between them. The CDR3 contains 12 residues. As DNA, the CDR3 is TGTGCCACTACGCCCGGTACGGAGGAAGCTTTCTTT. Translating it yields CATTPGTEEAFF.

CDR3 nucleotide sequence: TGTGCCAGCAGTGTTGGGCCGGGACAGGGGGCCTACGAGCAGTACTTC. Its translation: CASSVGPGQGAYEQYF. This chain uses TRBV2 with TRBJ2-7, with 11 bases matching TRBD1. Trimming removed 4 bases from V and 2 bases from J; junction bases left unmatched: 7. Germline CDR1 is SNHLY and CDR2 is FYNNEI. The CDR3 covers 16 residues.

The chain uses TRBV21-1 and TRBJ2-1; TRBD1 reflects the table's D call only, with no check against the DNA. TRBV21-1 is recorded as a pseudogene. CDR3 length: 15 amino acids. The CDR3 DNA sequence: TGTGCCAGCAGCAACGGGACAGGGGTGGTTAGCGAGCAGTTCTTC. Protein sequence: CASSNGTGVVSEQFF.

The rearrangement joins TRBV14 to TRBJ2-2; the match to TRBD1 covers 7 bases. CDR3 length equals 13 residues. Trimming cost V 6 bases and J 6 bases; bases outside gene matches: 4. Germline lookup yields CDR1 SGHDN and CDR2 FVKESK. The CDR3 region has the DNA TGTGCCAGCAGACGACAGGGCTCCGGGGAGCTGTTTTTT. It is translated as CASRRQGSGELFF.

The sample holds a few counts of this clone. The J gene is TRBJ2-7, the V gene TRBV11-2, with 11 bases lining up with TRBD2. The ends lost 7 bases at V and 4 bases at J; junction bases unmatched: 6. CDR3 size: 14 residues. In germline, CDR1 is SGHAT, CDR2 FQNNGV. Here the CDR3 DNA reads TGTGCCAGCATACATAGCGGGGGGGCGTACGAGCAGTACTTC. Protein: CASIHSGGAYEQYF.

V is TRBV7-9 and J is TRBJ2-1; possible D gene TRBD1, 5 bases. Trimming left V 5 bases short and J 4 bases short, with 12 bases between. The CDR3 covers 14 residues. Germline V CDR1 and CDR2: SEHNR, FQNEAQ (reference sequence). In DNA form, the CDR3 reads TGTGCCAGCAGCCAAAACAGGAGATACAATGAGCAGTTCTTC. This encodes CASSQNRRYNEQFF.

The chain links TRBV7-3 to TRBJ1-1; the D gene is possibly TRBD1 (6 bases). CDR1 SGHTA and CDR2 FQGTGA come from the germline V gene. The CDR3 consists of 14 residues. Trimming took off 0 bases at V and 5 bases at J, with 10 bases between the two ends. CDR3 loop: CASSLTQGITEAFF. CDR3 DNA sequence: TGTGCCAGCAGCTTAACACAGGGAATAACTGAAGCTTTCTTT.

The chain uses TRBV4-2 and TRBJ2-2; the D is unclear. The V gene lost 4 bases and the J gene lost 1 base, with 10 bases spanning the gap. CDR1 and CDR2 from the germline V gene are LGHNA and YNFKEQ. The CDR3 runs to 15 residues. The CDR3 nucleotides are TGTGCCAGCAGCCGTCAGCCCTTGAACACCGGGGAGCTGTTTTTT. It specifies CASSRQPLNTGELFF.

The chain employs TRBV24-1 and TRBJ1-2; 8 bases map to TRBD1. V lost 9 bases to trimming and J lost 3 bases; unmatched junction nucleotides: 8. The CDR3 sequence is 14 residues long. Germline V gene data show CDR1 as KGHDR and CDR2 as SFDVKD. In DNA form, the CDR3 reads TGTGCCACCCTCCAGGGGGCCGGTGACTATGGCTACACCTTC. Translated: CATLQGAGDYGYTF.

The chain joins TRBV3-1 (or the pseudogene TRBV3-2) to TRBJ1-2, with 7 bases that match TRBD1. The CDR3 extends over 13 amino acids. The junction had 8 bases not matched to a gene; V was cut back by 8 bases and J by 5 bases. CDR1 LGHDT and CDR2 YNNKEL come from the germline V gene (reference sequence). CDR3 in DNA: TGTGCCAGCGGAGCCCCGACAGGGTATGGCTACACCTTC. Amino acids: CASGAPTGYGYTF.

J is TRBJ1-2 and V is TRBV7-2, with a tentative D call TRBD1 (6 bases). Germline CDR1 and CDR2: SGHTA and FQGNSA. The V end was cut by 5 bases, the J end by 8 bases, with 15 bases between. CDR3 length equals 13 residues. The CDR3 bases are TGTGCCAGCAGCCCTGGGGGGCAGGGGGGCTACACCTTC. Translated, it gives CASSPGGQGGYTF.

This clone was counted once. The chain links TRBV28 to TRBJ2-1, with D tentatively TRBD1 (6 bases). This CDR3 is built from 15 residues. Deletions cut 4 bases from V and 6 bases from J, with 16 bases between. CDR1 is MDHEN, CDR2 SYDVKM, per germline. The CDR3 loop reads CASSWGLDLSNEQFF. Written as DNA, the CDR3 is TGTGCCAGCAGTTGGGGGCTCGACCTCTCCAATGAGCAGTTCTTC.

The rearrangement joins TRBV19 to TRBJ1-2, with D possibly matching TRBD1 (6 bases). The V end lost 5 bases, the J end lost 4 bases, and 11 bases lay between the germline ends. CDR1 is LNHDA and CDR2 is SQIVND in the germline V gene (reference sequence). This CDR3 spans 13 amino acids. The DNA for the CDR3 is TGTGCCAGTAGTCCCCCGGACAGCTATGGCTACACCTTC. Amino acids: CASSPPDSYGYTF.

This clone appeared a few times. The J gene is TRBJ2-6, the V gene TRBV7-6; D is uncertain. The ends were cut back, 1 base at V and 0 bases at J, with 13 bases in the middle. Germline V gene lookup returns CDR1 SGHVS and CDR2 FNYEAQ. CDR3 size: 18 residues. CDR3 sequence (DNA): TGTGCCAGCAGCTTAGAGCCAGCCTTGCTCTCTGGGGCCAACGTCCTGACTTTC. Protein product: CASSLEPALLSGANVLTF.

The chain recombines TRBV9 with TRBJ2-1, with D perhaps TRBD1 (7 bases). Germline values: CDR1 SGDLS, CDR2 YYNGEE. V was trimmed by 7 bases and J by 0 bases, leaving 14 bases between them. The CDR3 has 15 residues. The CDR3 region is CASCRGDSSYNEQFF. CDR3 nucleotide sequence: TGTGCCAGCTGCAGGGGGGACAGCTCCTACAATGAGCAGTTCTTC.

The V gene is TRBV5-6, the J gene TRBJ1-1; TRBD1 is a possible D gene (6 bases). The germline CDR1 and CDR2 sequences are SGHDT and YYEEEE. CDR3 length: 12 amino acids. Trimming took off 2 bases at V and 7 bases at J, with 9 bases between the two ends. The chain's CDR3 is CASSLGGYEAFF. CDR3 DNA sequence: TGTGCCAGCAGCTTAGGGGGATATGAAGCTTTCTTT. Variable domain in full (rest from reference TRBV5-6 and TRBJ1-1): DAGVTQSPTHLIKTRGQQVTLRCSPKSGHDTVSWYQQALGQGPQFIFQYYEEEERQRGNFPDRFSGHQFPNYSSELNVNALLLGDSALYLCASSLGGYEAFFGQGTRLTVV.

Only a few counts were recorded for this clone. The chain carries TRBV6-5 and TRBJ2-2; D not resolved. The length of the CDR3 is 15 residues. Trimming cost V 5 bases and J 3 bases, with 13 bases left between them. The germline CDR1 and CDR2 sequences are MNHEY and SVGAGI. The CDR3 protein is CASSNPAIDTGELFF. The CDR3 DNA reads as TGTGCCAGCAGTAACCCAGCAATAGACACCGGGGAGCTGTTTTTT.

This rearrangement joins TRBV28 to TRBJ1-5; unclear D gene. Germline loops: CDR1 MDHEN, CDR2 SYDVKM. The CDR3 length is 16 residues. V lost 3 bases and J lost 1, with 13 bases in between. The CDR3 DNA sequence: TGTGCCAGCAGTTTTTTTCCTCGACGGAGCAATCAGCCCCAGCATTTT. Protein product: CASSFFPRRSNQPQHF.

This chain joins TRBV4-2 and TRBJ2-7, with D tentatively TRBD1 (6 bases). The CDR3 is 14 residues long. The V gene lost 4 bases and the J gene lost 4 bases, with 14 bases spanning the gap. The germline CDR1 and CDR2 sequences are LGHNA and YNFKEQ. CDR3 region: CASSRTPGQYEQYF. For the CDR3, the DNA is TGTGCCAGCAGCCGCACGCCGGGACAATACGAGCAGTACTTC.

Here the CDR3 reads CASSQGPHNTDTQYF. CDR3 sequence (DNA): TGTGCCAGCAGCCAGGGACCGCATAACACAGATACGCAGTATTTT. V and J are TRBV5-4 and TRBJ2-3, with D possibly being TRBD1 or TRBD2 (5 bases each). The CDR3 loop spans 15 amino acids. The V end lost 4 bases, the J end lost 2 bases, and 14 bases lay between the germline ends. CDR1 is SGHNT and CDR2 is YYREEE in the germline V gene (reference sequence).

The chain recombines TRBV6-1 with TRBJ2-3; 11 bases align to TRBD2. CDR3 length: 17 amino acids. The germline V gene has CDR1 MNHNS and CDR2 SASEGT. Germline trimming cut 2 bases from V and 0 bases from J; bases unmatched to any gene: 4. CDR3 sequence reads: CASSELVAGGSTDTQYF. The CDR3 nucleotides are TGTGCCAGCAGTGAACTGGTAGCGGGGGGGAGCACAGATACGCAGTATTTT.

J is TRBJ1-5 and V is TRBV19, with D hard to call. Between the trimmed V and J ends, which lost 1 base and 0 bases, there was a span of 7 bases. The V gene's germline CDR1 is LNHDA and CDR2 SQIVND (reference sequence). The CDR3 runs to 15 residues. The DNA of the CDR3 is TGTGCCAGTAGTATAGCGGTTAATAGCAATCAGCCCCAGCATTTT. Translation: CASSIAVNSNQPQHF.

The gene calls are TRBV9 and TRBJ1-6; weak D call: TRBD1 (5 bases). Germline CDR1 is SGDLS and CDR2 is YYNGEE. V was shortened by 3 bases and J by 5 bases, with 12 bases between the two germline ends. The CDR3 runs 15 residues. The CDR3 loop is CASSAWGSNNSPLHF. The DNA of the CDR3 is TGTGCCAGCAGCGCCTGGGGGTCCAATAATTCACCCCTCCACTTT.

Judged by abundance, this clone is medium-sized. The V call is TRBV27, the J call TRBJ1-5; D gene uncertain. Trimming took off 7 bases at V and 2 bases at J, with 15 bases between the two ends. The length of the CDR3 is 15 residues. The germline V gene has CDR1 MNHEY and CDR2 SMNVEV (reference sequence). For the CDR3, the DNA is TGTGCCAGCACCCACTGGCCCATGGGCAATCAGCCCCAGCATTTT. Translating it yields CASTHWPMGNQPQHF.

This chain joins TRBV2 and TRBJ2-7, with D possibly being TRBD1 (6 bases). The CDR3 consists of 12 residues. Germline CDR1 reads SNHLY; CDR2 reads FYNNEI. V was trimmed by 5 bases and J by 6 bases, leaving 11 bases between them. DNA for the CDR3: TGTGCCAGCAGTCTAACAGGGCCCGAGCAGTACTTC. It is translated as CASSLTGPEQYF. Complete variable domain (other parts from reference TRBV2 and TRBJ2-7): EPEVTQTPSHQVTQMGQEVILRCVPISNHLYFYWYRQILGQKVEFLVSFYNNEISEKSEIFDDQFSVERPDGSNFTLKIRSTKLEDSAMYFCASSLTGPEQYFGPGTRLTVT.

The genes are TRBV4-2 and TRBJ2-7; TRBD1 or TRBD2 may be the D gene (7 bases each). CDR3 length: 16 residues. The V and J ends lost 0 bases and 6 bases respectively, with 18 bases between them. Germline values: CDR1 LGHNA, CDR2 YNFKEQ. In DNA, the CDR3 is TGTGCCAGCAGCCAAGATTGGGGCCAGGGGGGGATCGAGCAGTACTTC. Its translation: CASSQDWGQGGIEQYF.

The chain is built from TRBV27 and TRBJ2-7; unclear D gene. Germline CDR1 MNHEY, CDR2 SMNVEV (reference sequence). The ends were cut back, 3 bases at V and 5 bases at J, with 8 bases in the middle. The CDR3 totals 12 residues. As DNA, the CDR3 is TGTGCCAGCAGTTTTACGGGTAACGAGCAGTACTTC. The encoded protein is CASSFTGNEQYF.

In this sample, this clone is medium-sized. This chain links TRBV7-9 with TRBJ2-5; tentatively, D is TRBD2 (5 bases). This CDR3 has 15 residues. Looked up from germline, CDR1 is SEHNR and CDR2 is FQNEAQ (reference sequence). V dropped 5 bases and J dropped 0 bases, with 13 bases sitting between them. CDR3 in amino acids: CASSGRLGDQETQYF. In DNA, the CDR3 is TGTGCCAGCAGCGGTCGACTCGGGGACCAAGAGACCCAGTACTTC.

This clone has a handful of counts. The chain joins TRBV4-2 to TRBJ2-2; 10 bases match TRBD1. V trimming: 1 base; J trimming: 2 bases; junction bases outside the gene matches: 1. Germline-derived CDR1 and CDR2 are LGHNA and YNFKEQ. The CDR3 consists of 16 residues. The CDR3 protein is CASSQGQGANTGELFF. In nucleotides, the CDR3 is TGTGCCAGCAGCCAAGGACAGGGGGCCAACACCGGGGAGCTGTTTTTT.